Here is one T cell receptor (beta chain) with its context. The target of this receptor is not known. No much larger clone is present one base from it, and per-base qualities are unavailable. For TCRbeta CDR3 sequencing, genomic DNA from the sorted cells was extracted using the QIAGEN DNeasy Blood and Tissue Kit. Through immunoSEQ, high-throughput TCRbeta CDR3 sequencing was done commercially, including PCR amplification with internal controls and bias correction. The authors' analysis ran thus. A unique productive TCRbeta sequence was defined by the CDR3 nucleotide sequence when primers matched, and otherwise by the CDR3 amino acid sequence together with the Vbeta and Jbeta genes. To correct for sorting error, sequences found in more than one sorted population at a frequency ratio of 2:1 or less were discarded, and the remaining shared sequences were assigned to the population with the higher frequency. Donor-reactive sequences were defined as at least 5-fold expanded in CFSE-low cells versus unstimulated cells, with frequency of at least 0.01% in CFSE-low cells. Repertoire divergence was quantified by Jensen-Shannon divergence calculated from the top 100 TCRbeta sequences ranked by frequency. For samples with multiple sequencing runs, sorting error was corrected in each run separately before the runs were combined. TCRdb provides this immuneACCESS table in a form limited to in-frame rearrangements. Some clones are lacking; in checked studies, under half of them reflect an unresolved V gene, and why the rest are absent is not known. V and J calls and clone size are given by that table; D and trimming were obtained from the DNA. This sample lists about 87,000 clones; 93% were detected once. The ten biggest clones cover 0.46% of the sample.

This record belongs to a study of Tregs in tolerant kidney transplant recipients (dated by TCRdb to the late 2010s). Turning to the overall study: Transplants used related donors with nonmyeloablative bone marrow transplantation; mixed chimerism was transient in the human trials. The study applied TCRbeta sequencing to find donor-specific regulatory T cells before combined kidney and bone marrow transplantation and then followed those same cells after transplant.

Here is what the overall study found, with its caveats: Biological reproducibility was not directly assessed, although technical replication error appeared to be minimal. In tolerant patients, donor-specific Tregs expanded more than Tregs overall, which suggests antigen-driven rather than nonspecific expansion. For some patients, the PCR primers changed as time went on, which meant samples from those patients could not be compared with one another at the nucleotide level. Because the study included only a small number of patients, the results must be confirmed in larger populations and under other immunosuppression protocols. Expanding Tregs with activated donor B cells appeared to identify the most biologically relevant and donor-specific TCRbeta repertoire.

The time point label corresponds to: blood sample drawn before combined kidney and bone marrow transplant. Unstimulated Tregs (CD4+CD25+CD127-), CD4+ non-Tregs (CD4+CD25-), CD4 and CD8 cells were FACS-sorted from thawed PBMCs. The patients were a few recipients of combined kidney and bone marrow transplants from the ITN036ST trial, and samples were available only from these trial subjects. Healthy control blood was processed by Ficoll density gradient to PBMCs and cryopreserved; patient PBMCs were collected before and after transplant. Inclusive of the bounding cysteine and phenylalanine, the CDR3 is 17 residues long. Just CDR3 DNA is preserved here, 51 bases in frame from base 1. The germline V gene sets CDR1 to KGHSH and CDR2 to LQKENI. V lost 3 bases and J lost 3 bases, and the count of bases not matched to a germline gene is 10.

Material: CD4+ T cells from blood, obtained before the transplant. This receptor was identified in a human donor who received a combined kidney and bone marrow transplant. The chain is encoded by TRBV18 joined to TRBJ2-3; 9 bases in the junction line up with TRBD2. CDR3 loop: CASSPVHTSGYTDTQYF. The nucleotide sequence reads TGTGCCAGCTCACCGGTTCATACTAGCGGGTATACAGATACGCAGTATTTT.